Sequencing of this T cell receptor beta chain was carried out in a study of response to subunit inactivated influenza vaccine. This clonotype was detected many times. CDR3 size: 14 residues. Trimming pared 5 bases from V and 1 base from J, leaving 10 bases between. Germline assignment: CDR1 KGHDR and CDR2 SFDVKD. A single record per CDR3 protein comes from TCRdb applying MiXCR to the RT-PCR reads. The table lists 550,000 to 600,000 distinct CDR3 sequences, about an eighth of them singletons. The source was PBMCs from blood, collected on the day of vaccination. The TCR originated in a man in his fifties who received an inactivated influenza vaccine. The chain links TRBV24-1 to TRBJ1-1; D uncertain. CDR3 residues: CATSGTGGNTEAFF. In DNA form, the CDR3 reads TGTGCCACCAGTGGGACGGGAGGGAACACTGAAGCTTTCTTT.